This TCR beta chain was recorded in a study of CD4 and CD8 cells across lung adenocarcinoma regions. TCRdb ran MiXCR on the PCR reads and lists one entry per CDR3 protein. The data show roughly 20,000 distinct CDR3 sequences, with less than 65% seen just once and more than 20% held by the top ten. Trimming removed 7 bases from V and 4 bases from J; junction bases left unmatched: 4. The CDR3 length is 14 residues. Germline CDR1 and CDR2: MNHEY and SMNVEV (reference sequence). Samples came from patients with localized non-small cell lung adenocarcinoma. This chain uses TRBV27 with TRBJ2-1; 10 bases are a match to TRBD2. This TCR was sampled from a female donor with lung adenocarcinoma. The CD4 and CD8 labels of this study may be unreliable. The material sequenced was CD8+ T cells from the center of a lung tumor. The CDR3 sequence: CASTPSGRYNEQFF. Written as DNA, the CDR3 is TGTGCCAGCACGCCTAGCGGGAGATACAATGAGCAGTTCTTC.